This TCR beta chain is drawn from a study of cytomegalovirus exposure and HLA in healthy donors. Study as a whole: Previous work identified roughly 120 million unique TCR beta sequences from about 179 million T cells.

With 4 bases clipped from V and 5 bases from J, the junction kept 11 bases outside the gene matches. Germline values: CDR1 MNHEY, CDR2 SVGAGI. The CDR3 is 16 residues long. Researchers ran the PCR with 60 Vbeta and 13 Jbeta primers. Under the authors' procedure: The count from a later analysis was about 80 million unique TCR beta chains, about 10 million of them shared. Data came from immunoSEQ multiplex PCR; TCRdb stores just in-frame clones and leaves some out. The DNA was the basis for D and trimming; V, J and clone size are from that table. In the table there are about 110,000 clones, roughly four fifths of which are singletons.

The TCR sequence derives from a young man in good health and CMV-seronegative. The chain links TRBV6-5 to TRBJ2-3, with 8 nucleotides matching TRBD1. Sequencing was done on a sample of PBMCs. This chain's CDR3 is CASSWTGTPAGDTQYF. For the CDR3, the DNA is TGTGCCAGCAGTTGGACAGGGACACCGGCGGGAGATACGCAGTATTTT.